These 6 T cell receptor beta chains came from one sample sequenced in a study of blood T cell repertoires in COVID-19 (dated by TCRdb to the early 2020s). Receptor amplification or capture employed the immunoSEQ multiplex PCR assay. In TCRdb, the immuneACCESS table is reduced to in-frame sequences with V and J assigned. These tables do not hold every clone; where another copy was compared, an unresolved V gene accounts for under half, and the others remain unexplained. This sample comprises roughly 400,000 clones, 90% of them detected only once. The ten largest clones add up to about 0.6% of the sample. Sequencing was done on a sample of PBMCs or T cells enriched from blood (not recorded which). Receptor source: a young man who had recovered from COVID-19.

The CDR3 sequence: CATKTDGETQYF. CDR3 DNA: TGTGCCACAAAAACGGACGGGGAGACGCAGTATTTT. The chain carries TRBV2 and TRBJ2-3; maybe TRBD2 (5 bases). V lost 10 bases and J lost 9, with 17 bases in between. The CDR3 covers 12 residues. Germline values: CDR1 SNHLY, CDR2 FYNNEI.

The chain combines TRBV6-5 with TRBJ2-2, with TRBD2 matching 8 bases. Germline values: CDR1 MNHEY, CDR2 SVGAGI. The CDR3 sequence is 14 residues long. V gave up 6 bases and J gave up 2 bases; unmatched junction bases: 2. The CDR3 spells CASRSGGNTGELFF. The CDR3 region has the DNA TGTGCCAGCAGAAGCGGGGGCAACACCGGGGAGCTGTTTTTT.

The chain combines TRBV18 with TRBJ1-1; the match to TRBD1 covers 12 bases. The junction had 12 bases not matched to a gene; V was cut back by 5 bases and J by 2 bases. CDR3 size: 18 residues. Looked up from germline, CDR1 is KGHSH and CDR2 is LQKENI. CDR3 amino acids: CASSRSGTGGLLNTEAFF. In DNA, the CDR3 is TGTGCCAGCTCAAGGTCCGGGACAGGGGGCCTTTTAAACACTGAAGCTTTCTTT.

The chain couples TRBV19 to TRBJ1-1; the D gene is possibly TRBD1 (5 bases). V shed 5 bases and J shed 8 bases, with 15 bases lying between them. The CDR3 is made up of 13 amino acids. Germline CDR1 LNHDA, CDR2 SQIVND (reference sequence). CDR3 DNA: TGTGCCAGTAGTCGCACGGGGGGTGGGGAAGCTTTCTTT. It translates to CASSRTGGGEAFF.

J is TRBJ1-1 and V is TRBV5-8, with 7 bases identical to TRBD1. From germline, CDR1 is SGHTS and CDR2 YDEGEE. V trimming: 4 bases; J trimming: 0 bases; junction bases outside the gene matches: 12. The CDR3 has 17 residues. In nucleotides, the CDR3 is TGTGCCAGCAGCCCGGGACAGACCCTAATCTTGAACACTGAAGCTTTCTTT. Amino acid sequence: CASSPGQTLILNTEAFF.

The V call is TRBV27, the J call TRBJ2-2; TRBD2 aligns across 10 bases. In germline, CDR1 is MNHEY, CDR2 SMNVEV (reference sequence). CDR3 length: 17 amino acids. The J segment lost 4 bases and the V segment lost 1 base, leaving 6 bases of the junction unmatched. CDR3 region: CASSLFSGGAVTGELFF. Written as DNA, the CDR3 is TGTGCCAGCAGTTTATTCAGCGGGGGGGCGGTCACCGGGGAGCTGTTTTTT.